This T cell receptor beta chain was found in a study of preoperative IRX-2 immunotherapy in early breast cancer. Treatment noted: preoperative locoregional IRX-2 cytokine immunotherapy. Samples came from a phase Ib trial of preoperative locoregional IRX-2 cytokine immunotherapy. The germline V gene has CDR1 GTSNPN and CDR2 SVGIG (reference sequence). The CDR3 covers 14 residues. V lost 4 bases to trimming and J lost 0 bases, with 12 bases between them. TCRdb keeps only in-frame clones here, not all; method: immunoSEQ multiplex PCR. The sample holds 35,000 to 45,000 clones, about four fifths seen once.

The source of this sequence is a human donor with breast cancer. Sample: lymph node tissue, taken after IRX-2 immunotherapy. This rearrangement joins TRBV30 to TRBJ1-1; maybe TRBD1 (5 bases). The DNA of the CDR3 is TGTGCCTGGAACTTTGACAGTATGAACACTGAAGCTTTCTTT. The encoded protein is CAWNFDSMNTEAFF.